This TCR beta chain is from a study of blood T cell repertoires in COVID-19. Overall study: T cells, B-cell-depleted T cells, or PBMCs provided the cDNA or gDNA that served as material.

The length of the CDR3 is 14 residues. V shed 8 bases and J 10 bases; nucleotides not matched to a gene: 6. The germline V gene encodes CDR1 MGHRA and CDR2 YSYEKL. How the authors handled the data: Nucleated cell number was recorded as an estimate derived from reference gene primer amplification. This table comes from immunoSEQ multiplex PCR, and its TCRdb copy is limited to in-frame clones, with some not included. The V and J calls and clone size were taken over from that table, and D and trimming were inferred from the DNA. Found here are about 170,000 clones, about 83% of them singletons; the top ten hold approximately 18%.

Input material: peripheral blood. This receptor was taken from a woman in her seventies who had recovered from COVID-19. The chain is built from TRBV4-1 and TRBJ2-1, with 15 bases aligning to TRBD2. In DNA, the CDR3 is TGCGCCAGCGGACTAGCGGGGGGGCGAAGGGAGCAGTTCTTC. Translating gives CASGLAGGRREQFF.